Each of the 28 T cell receptor beta chains below was sequenced from the same sample in a study of human T cells and chemical hapten exposure. Time point specified: patch test 1, 2 weeks after DPC sensitization. The treatment here: therapeutic diphenylcyclopropenone sensitization with weekly scalp DPC. From the RACE reads, TCRdb called clonotypes with MiXCR, one entry per CDR3 protein. This sample has roughly 72,000 distinct CDR3 sequences, with 9% to 12% found just once. The sample in question was whole blood, obtained in connection with sensitization to the hapten diphenylcyclopropenone (DPC). The receptors shown here come from a woman aged 50 to 60 with alopecia areata. Some clones in this sample may be carry-over from other donors' samples.

CDR3: CASSEIVTPYGYTF. CDR3 nucleotides: TGTGCCAGCAGTGAAATTGTAACGCCCTATGGCTACACCTTC. The chain couples TRBV25-1 to TRBJ1-2; no clear D. Per the germline V gene, CDR1 is MGHDK and CDR2 is SYGVNS. The CDR3 covers 14 residues. The V and J ends lost 2 bases and 4 bases respectively, with 11 bases between them.

This clonotype was seen only a few times. J is TRBJ2-3 and V is TRBV20-1; D might be TRBD2 (5 bases). Germline V gene lookup returns CDR1 DFQATT and CDR2 SNEGSKA (reference sequence). Trimming cost V 8 bases and J 3 bases, with 21 bases left between them. This CDR3 is built from 15 residues. The CDR3 spells CSPPGGRTYTDTQYF. The DNA for the CDR3 is TGCAGTCCCCCTGGAGGAAGGACGTATACAGATACGCAGTATTTT.

V gene TRBV6-5 combines with J gene TRBJ2-7; 7 nucleotides agree with TRBD1. Germline CDR1 is MNHEY and CDR2 is SVGAGI. The CDR3 extends over 14 amino acids. V shed 6 bases and J 2 bases; nucleotides not matched to a gene: 7. CDR3 in DNA: TGTGCCAGCAGCCACGACAGGGTGACCTACGAGCAGTACTTC. Translating gives CASSHDRVTYEQYF.

This clonotype was observed at least ten times. A junction boundary mismatches the germline segment, possibly from a read error. The genes are TRBV12-3 or TRBV12-4 and TRBJ1-4, with D hard to call. This CDR3 is built from 8 residues. DNA for the CDR3: TGTGCCAGCAGTAAGGAGCCTTTT. Amino acid sequence: CASSKEPF.

There are a few counts of this clonotype. This chain connects TRBV2 to TRBJ2-4; 7 nucleotides agree with TRBD1. V shed 5 bases and J 0 bases; nucleotides not matched to a gene: 4. This CDR3 has 15 amino acids. Looked up from germline, CDR1 is SNHLY and CDR2 is FYNNEI. For the CDR3, the DNA is TGTGCCAGCAGTAGCAACAGGGGAGCCAAAAACATTCAGTACTTC. This codes for CASSSNRGAKNIQYF.

The chain employs TRBV3-1 and TRBJ2-5; 11 nucleotides agree with TRBD2. The CDR3 covers 16 residues. The V gene end was trimmed by 4 bases and the J gene end by 3 bases; junction bases not matched to a gene: 7. Germline loops: CDR1 LGHDT, CDR2 YNNKEL (reference sequence). The CDR3 here is CASSPLGTSGEETQYF. The CDR3 DNA follows: TGTGCCAGCAGCCCACTTGGGACTAGCGGAGAAGAGACCCAGTACTTC.

The rearrangement joins TRBV5-1 to TRBJ2-1, with a tentative D call TRBD2 (5 bases). This CDR3 contains 16 residues. CDR1 SGHRS and CDR2 YFSETQ come from the germline V gene. Trimming removed 2 bases from V and 2 bases from J, with 14 bases in between. The CDR3 DNA is TGCGCCAGCAGCTTACGAGGGTCCCCCCCCTACAATGAGCAGTTCTTC. Its translation is CASSLRGSPPYNEQFF.

This clonotype has just a few counts. CDR3 loop: CASSKKGLAGKLKQYF. As DNA, the CDR3 is TGTGCCAGCAGTAAAAAGGGGCTAGCGGGTAAACTGAAGCAGTACTTC. This rearrangement joins TRBV27 to TRBJ2-7; 8 bases agree with TRBD2. Germline V gives CDR1 MNHEY, CDR2 SMNVEV (reference sequence). This CDR3 is 16 amino acids long. With V trimmed by 5 bases and J by 8 bases, 17 bases remained unmatched.

The chain employs TRBV12-3 or TRBV12-4 and TRBJ1-2, with 12 nucleotides matching TRBD1. This CDR3 spans 14 amino acids. V lost 7 bases, J lost 5 bases, and 5 bases stayed unmatched. The CDR3 loop is CASKTGQGAYGYTF. The CDR3 bases are TGTGCCAGCAAGACGGGACAGGGGGCATATGGCTACACCTTC.

The sample holds a few counts of this clonotype. The chain couples TRBV29-1 to TRBJ2-7; 8 bases align to TRBD1. The CDR3 consists of 13 residues. Germline V CDR1 and CDR2: SQVTM, ANQGSEA. Germline trimming cut 7 bases from V and 7 bases from J; bases unmatched to any gene: 12. This CDR3 is CSARDRGWFEQYF. CDR3 coding DNA: TGCAGCGCCAGAGACAGGGGTTGGTTTGAGCAGTACTTC.

This clonotype was counted at least ten times. The chain carries TRBV5-1 and TRBJ2-3; no definite D call. Germline V gene lookup returns CDR1 SGHRS and CDR2 YFSETQ. V was trimmed by 5 bases and J by 0 bases, leaving 10 bases between them. CDR3 length: 14 residues. The CDR3 DNA is TGCGCCAGCAGGAGAAGTCCAAGCACAGATACGCAGTATTTT. Its protein product is CASRRSPSTDTQYF.

The chain carries TRBV28 and TRBJ2-1, with a tentative D call TRBD1 (7 bases). The CDR3 consists of 14 residues. Trimming cost V 5 bases and J 12 bases, with 20 bases left between them. The germline CDR1 and CDR2 sequences are MDHEN and SYDVKM. CDR3 protein: CASSLAGQLFSQFF. The CDR3 region has the DNA TGTGCCAGCAGTCTGGCGGGACAGCTTTTTTCGCAGTTCTTC.

The chain couples TRBV5-1 to TRBJ2-5; D gene ambiguous. The CDR3 runs to 14 residues. CDR1 and CDR2 from the germline V gene are SGHRS and YFSETQ. V was trimmed by 1 base and J by 2 bases, leaving 9 bases between them. This CDR3 is CASSLTSKQETQYF. The CDR3 DNA follows: TGCGCCAGCAGCTTGACGAGTAAGCAAGAGACCCAGTACTTC.

The rearrangement uses TRBV29-1 and TRBJ2-7; D is unresolved. With 3 bases removed from V and 9 bases from J, the gap between germline ends came to 12 bases. The CDR3 length is 11 residues. Germline assignment: CDR1 SQVTM and CDR2 ANQGSEA. CDR3 in amino acids: CSVDSLAGQYF. In DNA form, the CDR3 reads TGCAGCGTTGACAGTTTAGCCGGGCAGTACTTC.

The chain has TRBV6-5 and TRBJ2-1, with 7 bases matching TRBD1. In germline, CDR1 is MNHEY, CDR2 SVGAGI. J gave up 8 bases and V 5 bases, and 3 bases lay outside the gene matches. The CDR3 sequence is 12 residues long. Here the CDR3 DNA reads TGTGCCAGCAGTCAACAGGGGTATGAGCAGTTCTTC. Its protein product is CASSQQGYEQFF.

Ten or more counts support this clonotype. The chain links TRBV2 to TRBJ2-1; TRBD1 or TRBD2 may be the D gene (5 bases each). The germline gives CDR1 SNHLY, CDR2 FYNNEI. V was shortened by 7 bases and J by 6 bases, with 19 bases between the two germline ends. This CDR3 region has 15 residues. In DNA, the CDR3 is TGTGCCAGCAACCGACGGACCGGGGCCTCCAATGAGCAGTTCTTC. This sequence encodes CASNRRTGASNEQFF. The entire variable domain, with the rest obtained from reference TRBV2 and TRBJ2-1, is as follows: EPEVTQTPSHQVTQMGQEVILRCVPISNHLYFYWYRQILGQKVEFLVSFYNNEISEKSEIFDDQFSVERPDGSNFTLKIRSTKLEDSAMYFCASNRRTGASNEQFFGPGTRLTVL.

In its sample, this clonotype was seen many times. V usage is TRBV19 and J usage is TRBJ2-3; no clear D. The CDR3 consists of 13 residues. The V and J ends lost 1 base and 2 bases respectively, with 4 bases between them. Germline-derived CDR1 and CDR2 are LNHDA and SQIVND (reference sequence). This chain's CDR3 is CASSIGLTDTQYF. The CDR3 region has the DNA TGTGCCAGTAGTATAGGTCTCACAGATACGCAGTATTTT.

V usage is TRBV10-3 and J usage is TRBJ1-1; no firm D call. V shed 3 bases and J shed 6 bases, with 23 bases lying between them. Germline CDR1 is ENHRY and CDR2 is SYGVKD. This CDR3 comprises 17 residues. CDR3 sequence (DNA): TGTGCCATCAGTGATACAGCCCGAAAAGGCCCCCCAGCTGAAGCTTTCTTT. This codes for CAISDTARKGPPAEAFF.

This chain connects TRBV7-6 to TRBJ2-7; 8 nucleotides match TRBD1. From germline, CDR1 is SGHVS and CDR2 FNYEAQ. This CDR3 has 16 amino acids. V lost 3 bases and J lost 3; bases outside the gene matches: 10. This CDR3 is CASSLTAGTGLYEQYF. In DNA form, the CDR3 reads TGTGCCAGCAGCTTGACCGCCGGGACAGGACTCTACGAGCAGTACTTC.

This clonotype was seen ten or more times. The V call is TRBV6-5, the J call TRBJ1-2, with D perhaps TRBD1 (5 bases). V dropped 5 bases and J dropped 0 bases, with 7 bases sitting between them. Per the germline V gene, CDR1 is MNHEY and CDR2 is SVGAGI. This CDR3 is 13 amino acids long. CDR3: CASSRTTNYGYTF. The CDR3 bases are TGTGCCAGCAGTCGGACAACTAACTATGGCTACACCTTC.

The rearrangement uses TRBV3-1 and TRBJ2-2; D is unclear. Trimming took off 7 bases at V and 6 bases at J, with 12 bases between the two ends. CDR3 length: 13 residues. The V gene's germline CDR1 is LGHDT and CDR2 YNNKEL (reference sequence). The CDR3 region is CASTARQAGELFF. In DNA form, the CDR3 reads TGTGCCAGCACCGCGAGGCAGGCCGGGGAGCTGTTTTTT.

The chain combines TRBV20-1 with TRBJ1-1, with TRBD1 matching 9 bases. The CDR3 contains 15 residues. Germline values: CDR1 DFQATT, CDR2 SNEGSKA (reference sequence). Trimming took 2 bases from V and 5 from J; bases not matched to a gene: 9. CDR3 sequence reads: CSARPIDRGETEAFF. The CDR3, as DNA: TGCAGTGCTAGACCCATCGACAGGGGGGAGACTGAAGCTTTCTTT.

This clonotype was picked up many times. The chain is built from TRBV7-2 and TRBJ1-5; the D gene is possibly TRBD1 (6 bases). Germline CDR1 is SGHTA and CDR2 is FQGNSA. Between the trimmed V and J ends, which lost 2 bases and 7 bases, there was a span of 18 bases. This CDR3 is built from 16 residues. The CDR3 DNA reads TGTGCCAGCAGCTTAAGGGGGGCACAGGGCGAGCAGCCCCAGCATTTT. Translated, it gives CASSLRGAQGEQPQHF.

This clonotype has just a few counts. The chain recombines TRBV20-1 with TRBJ2-1; TRBD2 is a possible D gene (5 bases). V lost 4 bases, J lost 6 bases, and 13 bases lay in between. The germline gives CDR1 DFQATT, CDR2 SNEGSKA (reference sequence). The length of the CDR3 is 13 residues. CDR3 DNA sequence: TGCAGTGCTAATCCTAGCTGGGCCAATGAGCAGTTCTTC. Translating it yields CSANPSWANEQFF.

This clonotype was observed many times. As DNA, the CDR3 is TGTGCCAGCACCGTAGACAACCAAAACATTCAGTACTTC. Protein sequence: CASTVDNQNIQYF. The chain uses TRBV12-3 or TRBV12-4 and TRBJ2-4, with D unclear. This CDR3 is 13 amino acids long. The V end was cut by 7 bases, the J end by 5 bases, with 12 bases between.

Only a few counts were recorded for this clonotype. The gene calls are TRBV7-2 and TRBJ2-5; 11 bases are a match to TRBD2. Per the germline V gene, CDR1 is SGHTA and CDR2 is FQGNSA. The junction had 7 bases not matched to a gene; V was cut back by 4 bases and J by 3 bases. This CDR3 spans 16 amino acids. CDR3 protein: CASSSRLAGPKETQYF. CDR3 sequence (DNA): TGTGCCAGCAGCTCCCGACTAGCGGGACCGAAAGAGACCCAGTACTTC.

The rearrangement joins TRBV6-1 to TRBJ2-6; D unclear. The length of the CDR3 is 16 residues. V lost 0 bases to trimming and J lost 0 bases, with 6 bases between them. Germline values: CDR1 MNHNS, CDR2 SASEGT. CDR3 bases: TGTGCCAGCAGTGAAGCGGTGGGCTCTGGGGCCAACGTCCTGACTTTC. This encodes CASSEAVGSGANVLTF.

This clonotype was seen many times. V is TRBV6-5 and J is TRBJ1-5; maybe TRBD1 (5 bases). The germline V and J ends were trimmed by 10 bases and 1 base, with 14 bases remaining between them. The CDR3 contains 14 residues. CDR1 is MNHEY and CDR2 is SVGAGI in the germline V gene. This chain's CDR3 is CATRGVGSNQPQHF. CDR3 bases: TGTGCCACTAGAGGGGTCGGGAGCAATCAGCCCCAGCATTTT.